This T cell receptor beta chain appears in the sequencing data of a study of CD8+ T cells in alopecia areata. Across the study: Tofacitinib lasted 6 to 18 months, then 6 months off drug. General study results and limits: Patients shared TCRs less clearly than mice did, possibly owing to HLA. Affected scalp, especially in alopecia totalis/universalis, had a higher clonality than normal scalp did.

cDNA prepared by RNA extraction and subsequent reverse transcription served as the template for sequencing. Only in-frame clones appear in the TCRdb table, and some are missing; sequencing was by immunoSEQ multiplex PCR. The data contain under 300,000 clones, about two thirds of them seen just once; the ten biggest clones take up approximately 1.2%. On this clone: What it binds is not known.

In alopecia areata patients, both lesional scalp punch biopsies and peripheral blood were collected. This specimen was CD4+ T cells sorted from blood, taken at week 0. This TCR came from a human donor with alopecia areata.

The CDR3 bases are TGCAGCGCTCTAAACCCGTTCCAAGAGACCCAGTACTTC. This encodes CSALNPFQETQYF. The chain has TRBV29-1 and TRBJ2-5; D gene uncertain. The V end was cut by 7 bases, the J end by 1 base, with 13 bases between. The CDR3 consists of 13 residues. From germline, CDR1 is SQVTM and CDR2 ANQGSEA.